What follows describes a single TCR beta chain. Source study methods: Scientists estimated how many nucleated cells there were by amplifying reference gene primers. Here immunoSEQ multiplex PCR was the method, and the copy in TCRdb shows in-frame clones only, minus some. The DNA gave D and trimming, while V, J and clone size come from that table. Altogether roughly 390,000 clones are present, 85% being singletons, with the ten largest covering approximately 3.6%. The data originate from a study of blood T cell repertoires in COVID-19. Study details: Acute-phase and convalescent COVID-19 samples originated in the United States, Italy and Spain. The cDNA or gDNA used as material had been derived from T cells, B-cell-depleted T cells, or PBMCs.

CDR3 length: 16 amino acids. Germline CDR1 is SGHTA and CDR2 is FQGNSA. The junction had 14 bases not matched to a gene; V was cut back by 5 bases and J by 8 bases. The sequenced material came from peripheral blood. The rearrangement joins TRBV7-2 to TRBJ1-4; TRBD1 aligns across 7 bases. The receptor comes from a woman aged 18-35 years with acute or convalescent COVID-19. In nucleotides, the CDR3 is TGTGCCAGCAGCGTGAGGGGGCGGCAGGGAAGGGAAAAACTGTTTTTT. Amino acid sequence: CASSVRGRQGREKLFF. Full variable domain (remainder filled in from reference TRBV7-2 and TRBJ1-4): GAGVSQSPSNKVTEKGKDVELRCDPISGHTALYWYRQSLGQGLEFLIYFQGNSAPDKSGLPSDRFSAERTGGSVSTLTIQRTQQEDSAVYLCASSVRGRQGREKLFFGSGTQLSVL.